The 13 T cell receptor beta chains presented below share a single source sample, sequenced in a study of tumor-infiltrating lymphocytes in primary liver carcinoma. cDNA specific to TCR beta was made from 500 ng of total RNA, with a constant-region primer employed for priming. Researchers made the TCR beta libraries by running three nested multiplex PCR rounds with slightly modified ARM-PCR. Amplification in the first two PCR rounds was performed using TRBV1-TRBV30 forward primers and a C-beta reverse primer for approximately 10 cycles each. MiXCR, run by TCRdb on the multiplex PCR reads, gives a single entry per CDR3 protein. This repertoire shows about 99,000 distinct CDR3 sequences, approximately 68% found once; its top ten account for over 9.5%. It was from about 19-30 mg of unsorted bulk tissue that RNA and DNA were co-extracted. The sequencing sample was made of liver tumor tissue from sampling region 5. Subset reported: tumor region T5, tumor centre. These receptors were obtained from a woman aged 60-75 years with primary liver carcinoma and hepatitis B virus infection.

The chain carries TRBV15 and TRBJ2-7; 10 bases map to TRBD2. The CDR3 loop spans 15 amino acids. After removal of 6 bases from V and 4 bases from J, the junction contained 9 bases not matched to a gene. In germline, CDR1 is LNHNV, CDR2 YYDKDF (reference sequence). The CDR3 reads CATSGDTSGNYEQYF. The CDR3 DNA sequence: TGTGCCACCAGTGGGGATACTAGCGGGAATTACGAGCAGTACTTC.

Comments on this clonotype: At one of its ends the junction is not consistent with the germline gene, which may arise from a read error. The chain joins TRBV11-3 to TRBJ2-7; 9 nucleotides align to TRBD1. Germline assignment: CDR1 SGHNT and CDR2 YENEEA. This CDR3 has 14 amino acids. The CDR3 nucleotides read TGTGGCAGCGGTCGGACAGGGGAGGGTTACGAGCAGTACTTC. Its protein product is CGSGRTGEGYEQYF.

Concerning this clonotype: The final CDR3 position lacks the conserved phenylalanine or tryptophan, pointing to a likely read error. V and J are TRBV12-3 or TRBV12-4 and TRBJ1-6; 7 nucleotides agree with TRBD1. The CDR3 spans 15 residues. The DNA of the CDR3 is TGTGTCAGCAGCCAACGACAGGGCTCTAGTTCACCCCTCCACCTT. Translated, it gives CVSSQRQGSSSPLHL.

This clonotype has at least ten counts. The chain uses TRBV4-2 and TRBJ2-1; 9 positions match TRBD2. The CDR3 runs to 16 residues. The V gene's germline CDR1 is LGHNA and CDR2 YNFKEQ. V lost 5 bases to trimming and J lost 7 bases; unmatched junction nucleotides: 12. CDR3 DNA sequence: TGTGCCAGCAGCACGAGGGAAAGCGGGAGGAAAAATGAGCAGTTCTTC. Its protein is CASSTRESGRKNEQFF.

In the case of this clonotype: With a much larger clone just one base away, this may be a read error. The chain links TRBV28 to TRBJ1-1, with a weak D call TRBD1 (5 bases). Per the germline V gene, CDR1 is MDHEN and CDR2 is SYDVKM. This CDR3 region has 15 residues. Trimming stripped 9 bases from V and 1 base from J, with 18 bases between. The CDR3 DNA reads TGTGCCAGAAGTGGGAACGGGAGGGGGAACACTGAAGCTTTCTTT. The encoded protein is CARSGNGRGNTEAFF.

This clonotype has a count of ten or more. The chain recombines TRBV28 with TRBJ2-3; TRBD2 aligns across 8 bases. J gave up 2 bases and V 8 bases, and 6 bases lay outside the gene matches. The germline V gene encodes CDR1 MDHEN and CDR2 SYDVKM. This CDR3 is built from 14 residues. The CDR3 nucleotides are TGTGCCAGCGAGGCGGGGGGAAACACAGATACGCAGTATTTT. Protein: CASEAGGNTDTQYF.

The chain recombines TRBV11-2 with TRBJ2-5; the match to TRBD2 covers 8 bases. J lost 5 bases, V lost 7 bases, and 18 bases had no gene match. This CDR3 region has 17 residues. In germline, CDR1 is SGHAT, CDR2 FQNNGV. In DNA, the CDR3 is TGTGCCAGCAACACCTTTGAGACGGGAGGGCCTCGGGAGACCCAGTACTTC. As protein: CASNTFETGGPRETQYF.

This clonotype was recorded at least ten times. This rearrangement joins TRBV12-3 or TRBV12-4 to TRBJ1-1; no firm D call. V gave up 7 bases and J gave up 3 bases, with 12 bases separating them. The CDR3 covers 13 residues. CDR3 nucleotide sequence: TGTGCCAGCACAGTGAGGCGGGACACTGAAGCTTTCTTT. Amino acids: CASTVRRDTEAFF.

As for this clonotype: At one boundary the junction diverges from the germline segment, which might be a read error. This chain connects TRBV6-1 to TRBJ1-1; tentative D call: TRBD1 (6 bases). This CDR3 comprises 15 residues. Germline CDR1 reads MNHNS; CDR2 reads SASEGT. The CDR3 DNA follows: TGTGTCAGCAGTGTGGGGCCCACAGGGAACACTGAAGCTCTCTTT. Amino acids: CVSSVGPTGNTEALF.

A remark on this clonotype: A read error may be the cause here, since a much bigger clone is one base away. The rearrangement joins TRBV7-9 to TRBJ2-2; 9 bases line up with TRBD2. From germline, CDR1 is SEHNR and CDR2 FQNEAQ (reference sequence). This CDR3 is built from 15 residues. The CDR3 region has the DNA TGTGCCAGCAGCGCCTCGACTAGCGGAGGCGGGGAGCTGCTTTTT. This sequence encodes CASSASTSGGGELLF.

The chain carries TRBV5-6 and TRBJ2-7; 7 nucleotides agree with TRBD2. Germline values: CDR1 SGHDT, CDR2 YYEEEE. With 1 base clipped from V and 2 bases from J, the junction kept 9 bases outside the gene matches. The CDR3 has 16 amino acids. The CDR3 is CASSLLGRSGTYEQYF. Here the CDR3 DNA reads TGTGCCAGCAGCTTGTTGGGCCGGAGCGGGACCTACGAGCAGTACTTC.

Of note for this clonotype: This may be a read error, as it is one base from a much larger clone. The CDR3 does not end in the conserved phenylalanine or tryptophan, so this is likely a read error. The rearrangement joins TRBV10-1 to TRBJ2-2; no firm D call. The CDR3 runs to 14 residues. The germline V gene encodes CDR1 WNHNN and CDR2 SYGVQD (reference sequence). Trimming shortened V by 4 bases and J by 1 base, and 7 bases separated the two germline ends. The CDR3 region has the DNA TGCGCCAGCAGTGGTCGTCGGAACACCGGGGAGCTGTTTTAT. It translates to CASSGRRNTGELFY.

Of note for this clonotype: The junction departs from the called germline gene at one end, perhaps through a read error. V usage is TRBV11-2 and J usage is TRBJ2-1; 9 bases map to TRBD1. This CDR3 comprises 17 residues. Per germline, CDR1 SGHAT and CDR2 FQNNGV. This CDR3 is CASTLAHGQGYRGEHFF. The DNA of the CDR3 is TGTGCCAGCACCTTAGCCCACGGACAGGGGTACAGGGGTGAGCACTTCTTC. Full variable domain (rest looked up from reference TRBV11-2 and TRBJ2-1): EAGVAQSPRYKIIEKRQSVAFWCNPISGHATLYWYQQILGQGPKLLIQFQNNGVVDDSQLPKDRFSAERLKGVDSTLKIQPAKLEDSAVYLCASTLAHGQGYRGEHFFGPGTRLTVL.